The clone carrying this T cell receptor beta chain was recorded many times. Its antigen is as yet unknown. Original processing notes: Using the CDR3 differences seen across clinicopathological groups, the authors built a distant-metastasis classifier for papillary thyroid cancer, which was meant to discriminate distant-metastatic patients. With MiXCR, TCRdb called clones anew from the PCR reads. TCRdb assigned the V and J calls; the authors' analysis was not used. The top ten clones hold around 45% of a sample with some 31,000 clones, 7% to 9% of them seen once. This entry belongs to a study of metastatic and nonmetastatic thyroid tumors. Overall study context: Where malignant and benign thyroid patients were concerned, repertoires were compared across blood and tumor or nodule tissue.

No treatment of any kind had been given to any patient before thyroid surgery. The length of the CDR3 is 14 residues. Deletions cut 8 bases from V and 2 bases from J, with 15 bases between. The germline gives CDR1 MDHEN, CDR2 SYDVKM. Whole-study findings and limits: Benign nodules were reported to have significantly lower TCR beta diversity than malignant thyroid tumors, in blood and tumor.

This chain connects TRBV28 to TRBJ1-1; D perhaps matches TRBD1 (6 bases). Sequencing used blood. This receptor was obtained from a female donor with papillary thyroid cancer or a benign thyroid nodule (not recorded which). Some clones in this sample may be carry-over from other donors' samples. CDR3 in amino acids: CASGGPRGNTEAFF. In nucleotides, the CDR3 is TGTGCCAGCGGGGGCCCACGGGGTAACACTGAAGCTTTCTTT.